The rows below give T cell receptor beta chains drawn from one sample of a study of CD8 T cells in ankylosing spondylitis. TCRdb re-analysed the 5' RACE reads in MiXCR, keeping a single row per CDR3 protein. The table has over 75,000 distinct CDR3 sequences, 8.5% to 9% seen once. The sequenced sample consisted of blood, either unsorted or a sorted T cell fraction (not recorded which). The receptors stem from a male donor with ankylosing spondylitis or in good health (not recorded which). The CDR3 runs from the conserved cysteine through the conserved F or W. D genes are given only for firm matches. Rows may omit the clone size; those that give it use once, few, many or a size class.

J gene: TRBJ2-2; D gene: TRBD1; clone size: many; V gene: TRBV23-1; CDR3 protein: CASSQRGDRGGESTGELFF; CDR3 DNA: TGCGCCAGCAGTCAACGAGGCGACAGGGGTGGAGAAAGCACCGGGGAGCTGTTTTTT
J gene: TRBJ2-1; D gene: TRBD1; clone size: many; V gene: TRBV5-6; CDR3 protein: CASSKDRPNEQFF; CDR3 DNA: TGTGCCAGCAGCAAGGACAGGCCCAATGAGCAGTTCTTC
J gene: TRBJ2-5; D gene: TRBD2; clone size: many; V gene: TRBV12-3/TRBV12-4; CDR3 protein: CASLNAGETKETQYF; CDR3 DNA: TGTGCCAGCCTTAACGCGGGGGAGACTAAAGAGACCCAGTACTTC
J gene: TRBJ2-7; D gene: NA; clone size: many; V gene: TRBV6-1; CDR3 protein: CASSPRRVTYEQYF; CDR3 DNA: TGTGCCAGCAGCCCTAGGAGGGTAACCTACGAGCAGTACTTC
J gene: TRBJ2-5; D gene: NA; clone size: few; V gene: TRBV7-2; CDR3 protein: CASSLVRGQETQYF; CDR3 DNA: TGTGCCAGCAGCTTAGTTAGGGGCCAAGAGACCCAGTACTTC
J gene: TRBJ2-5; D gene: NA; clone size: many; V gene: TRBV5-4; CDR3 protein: CASSLLGYQETQYF; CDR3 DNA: TGTGCCAGCAGCCTCCTAGGGTACCAAGAGACCCAGTACTTC
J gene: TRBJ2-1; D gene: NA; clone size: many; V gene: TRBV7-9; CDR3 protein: CASSLYRDEQFF; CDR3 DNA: TGTGCCAGCAGCCTCTACAGGGATGAGCAGTTCTTC
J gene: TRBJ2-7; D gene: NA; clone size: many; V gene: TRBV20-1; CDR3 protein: CSARGRGSPYEQYF; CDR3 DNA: TGCAGTGCTAGAGGTAGAGGTAGTCCCTACGAGCAGTACTTC
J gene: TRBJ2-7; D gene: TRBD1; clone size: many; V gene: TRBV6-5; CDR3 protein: CASSYSPGQVYEQYF; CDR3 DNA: TGTGCCAGCAGTTATTCTCCGGGACAGGTCTACGAGCAGTACTTC
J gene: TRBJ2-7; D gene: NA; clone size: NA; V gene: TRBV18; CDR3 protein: CASSPQGTGPYEQYF; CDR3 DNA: TGTGCCAGCTCACCACAGGGGACGGGGCCCTACGAGCAGTACTTC
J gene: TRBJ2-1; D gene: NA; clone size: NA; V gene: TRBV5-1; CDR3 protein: CASSLDFGGEQFF; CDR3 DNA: TGCGCCAGCAGCTTGGATTTTGGAGGAGAGCAGTTCTTC
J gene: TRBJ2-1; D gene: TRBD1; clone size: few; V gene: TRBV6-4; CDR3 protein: CASGTGPTYNEQFF; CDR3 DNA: TGTGCCAGCGGGACAGGGCCAACCTACAATGAGCAGTTCTTC
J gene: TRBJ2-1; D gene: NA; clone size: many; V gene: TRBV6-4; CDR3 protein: CASSDSRVSYNEQFF; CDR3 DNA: TGTGCCAGCAGTGACTCACGGGTGAGCTACAATGAGCAGTTCTTC
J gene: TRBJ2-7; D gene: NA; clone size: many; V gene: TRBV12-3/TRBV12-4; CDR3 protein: CASSLYTYEQYF; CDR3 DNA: TGTGCCAGCAGTTTATATACCTACGAGCAGTACTTC